A selection of T cell receptor beta chains follows, all from one sample in a study of cytomegalovirus exposure and HLA in healthy donors. Profiling relied on immunoSEQ multiplex PCR, and the TCRdb table lists in-frame clones only, not all of them. The sample records around 65,000 clones, 65% to 80% being singletons. Sequences were obtained from PBMCs. These receptors were obtained from a man aged 40-50 years in good health and CMV-seropositive. CDR3s include the opening cysteine and the closing phenylalanine or tryptophan. A D gene is named only where the DNA matches it firmly. A row's size may be missing; if present it is once, few, many or a size class.

TRBV7-9	TRBJ2-7	-	-	CASSNTEGEQYF	TGTGCCAGCAGCAATACAGAGGGCGAGCAGTACTTC
TRBV4-2	TRBJ2-2	-	TRBD2	CASSHAAGGTGELFF	TGTGCCAGCAGCCACGCCGCGGGGGGCACCGGGGAGCTGTTTTTT
TRBV4-3	TRBJ2-6	-	-	CASSQDLQGTGANVLTF	TGCGCCAGCAGCCAAGATCTCCAGGGTACTGGGGCCAACGTCCTGACTTTC
TRBV4-1	TRBJ1-3	-	TRBD1	CASSQAAGGGNTIYF	TGCGCCAGCAGCCAAGCGGCAGGGGGTGGAAACACCATATATTTT
TRBV18	TRBJ2-5	-	-	CASSPQRGETQYF	TGTGCCAGCTCACCACAGAGGGGGGAGACCCAGTACTTC
TRBV5-1	TRBJ2-3	-	-	CASSLAARGITDTQYF	TGCGCCAGCAGCTTGGCCGCCAGGGGTATCACAGATACGCAGTATTTT
TRBV27	TRBJ1-1	-	-	CASRGLGNTEAFF	TGTGCCAGCAGGGGGCTGGGGAACACTGAAGCTTTCTTT
TRBV7-2	TRBJ2-5	-	TRBD2	CASSSARRRGETQYF	TGTGCCAGCAGCTCCGCCCGCAGGCGGGGGGAGACCCAGTACTTC
TRBV2	TRBJ1-3	-	-	CASGGISGNTIYF	TGTGCCAGCGGTGGTATCTCTGGAAACACCATATATTTT
TRBV19	TRBJ2-6	many	-	CASSRAQVLSGRANVLTF	TGTGCCAGTAGTCGGGCACAGGTCTTAAGTGGTAGGGCCAACGTCCTGACTTTC
TRBV7-9	TRBJ1-1	-	-	CASSRPQGEAFF	TGTGCCAGCAGCCGCCCTCAGGGCGAAGCTTTCTTT
TRBV4-3	TRBJ1-4	-	-	CASSQDLANEKLFF	TGCGCCAGCAGCCAAGATCTAGCTAATGAAAAACTGTTTTTT